The next 12 T cell receptor beta chains were all read from a single sample in a study of blood T cells in healthy people across ages. A second PCR, run for about 7 to 11 cycles, used a sample-barcoded 5' primer plus a J-beta primer mix. TCRdb redid the calling of the 5' RACE reads with MiXCR, one entry per CDR3 protein. In the table there are fewer than 1 million distinct CDR3 sequences, roughly 44% of which are singletons. Sample: blood. These receptors were collected from a man aged 60 to 69 in good health.

This clonotype was counted a few times. This chain links TRBV20-1 with TRBJ2-5; no reliable D call. The germline V and J ends were trimmed by 3 bases and 1 base, with 6 bases remaining between them. Germline CDR1 is DFQATT and CDR2 is SNEGSKA (reference sequence). This CDR3 has 12 residues. CDR3 in DNA: TGCAGTGCTAGTTGGCGCCAAGAGACCCAGTACTTC. Protein: CSASWRQETQYF.

This clonotype was seen a single time. This rearrangement joins TRBV10-1 to TRBJ2-3; TRBD2 matches at 11 bases. The V and J ends lost 5 bases and 7 bases, in that order; junction bases with no gene match: 11. CDR1 WNHNN and CDR2 SYGVQD come from the germline V gene (reference sequence). The CDR3 covers 16 residues. CDR3 DNA sequence: TGCGCCAGCAGTCCTAGCGGGGGGCCCCGCGGGAATACGCAGTATTTT. As protein: CASSPSGGPRGNTQYF.

In its sample, this clonotype was seen a few times. The chain employs TRBV6-1 and TRBJ2-5; tentatively, D is TRBD2 (5 bases). The CDR3 contains 15 residues. With 6 bases removed from V and 5 bases from J, the gap between germline ends came to 19 bases. Germline assignment: CDR1 MNHNS and CDR2 SASEGT. CDR3 bases: TGTGCCAGCAGCCTGACCCCCCTAGCACGGGAGACCCAGTACTTC. Amino acids: CASSLTPLARETQYF.

This CDR3 reads CASSQDVTPQANYGYTF. The CDR3 nucleotides read TGCGCCAGCAGCCAAGATGTGACACCTCAAGCTAACTATGGCTACACCTTC. The V gene is TRBV4-3, the J gene TRBJ1-2; D remains unclear. CDR1 is LGHNA, CDR2 YSLEER, per germline. The CDR3 consists of 17 residues. V was trimmed by 0 bases and J by 0 bases, leaving 14 bases between them.

This sequence joins TRBV12-3 or TRBV12-4 and TRBJ2-6, with 10 bases identical to TRBD1. The CDR3 extends over 13 amino acids. The junction had 3 bases not matched to a gene; V was cut back by 5 bases and J by 11 bases. The CDR3 here is CASSPGTGDVLTF. DNA for the CDR3: TGTGCCAGCAGTCCCGGGACAGGGGACGTCCTGACTTTC.

V is TRBV29-1 and J is TRBJ1-2, with 7 bases aligning to TRBD1. Trimming at V came to 7 bases and at J to 8 bases, leaving 7 bases not matched to a gene. Germline V gene sequence: CDR1 SQVTM, CDR2 ANQGSEA. The CDR3 loop spans 11 amino acids. The CDR3 reads CSDIQGQGYTF. CDR3 coding DNA: TGCAGCGACATACAGGGGCAAGGCTACACCTTC.

This rearrangement joins TRBV3-1 to TRBJ2-4; 9 nucleotides line up with TRBD2. The J call may be in error: the DNA end matches TRBJ2-7 better. The germline V gene has CDR1 LGHDT and CDR2 YNNKEL (reference sequence). The CDR3 is 15 amino acids. CDR3 nucleotide sequence: TGTGCCAGCAGCCAAGCAGCGGGGGGCTCCTACGAGCAGTACTTC. Translated, it gives CASSQAAGGSYEQYF.

The CDR3 sequence: CASSTRGGAGQPQHF. Here the CDR3 DNA reads TGTGCCAGCTCTACTAGGGGGGGGGCCGGTCAGCCCCAGCATTTT. The rearrangement links TRBV7-2 to TRBJ1-5, with D possibly being TRBD1 (6 bases). The CDR3 runs 15 residues. Germline V CDR1 and CDR2: SGHTA, FQGNSA. V was pared by 8 bases and J by 6 bases, with 20 bases between.

The gene calls are TRBV4-3 and TRBJ2-3; 9 positions agree with TRBD1. V gave up 2 bases and J gave up 6 bases; unmatched junction bases: 9. This CDR3 has 16 amino acids. The germline CDR1 and CDR2 sequences are LGHNA and YSLEER. The CDR3 loop reads CASSQRPQGAYDTQYF. CDR3 DNA sequence: TGCGCCAGCAGCCAACGCCCACAGGGGGCATACGATACGCAGTATTTT.

The gene calls are TRBV5-5 and TRBJ2-3, with a weak D call TRBD2 (6 bases). V lost 7 bases and J 9 bases, leaving 27 bases between the germline ends. The germline V gene has CDR1 SGHKS and CDR2 YYEKEE (reference sequence). CDR3 length: 16 amino acids. The CDR3 DNA follows: TGTGCCAGCGGATCGGTAGGGACCCCCGGAGGGAGGACGCAGTATTTT. This translates into CASGSVGTPGGRTQYF. The variable domain in full, with the rest retrieved from reference TRBV5-5 and TRBJ2-3, is DAGVTQSPTHLIKTRGQQVTLRCSPISGHKSVSWYQQVLGQGPQFIFQYYEKEERGRGNFPDRFSARQFPNYSSELNVNALLLGDSALYLCASGSVGTPGGRTQYFGPGTRLTVL.

The chain joins TRBV5-5 to TRBJ2-7, with TRBD1 matching over 8 bases. V dropped 4 bases and J dropped 10; count of bases not matched to a gene: 16. The CDR3 sequence is 15 residues long. Germline V gene sequence: CDR1 SGHKS, CDR2 YYEKEE (reference sequence). For the CDR3, the DNA is TGTGCCAGCAGCGTTCTAGGACAGGGCCCCTCCGAACAGTACTTC. This codes for CASSVLGQGPSEQYF.

This clonotype has a handful of counts. The genes are TRBV20-1 and TRBJ2-5; D may be TRBD2 (6 bases). Gene TRBJ2-7 matches the end of the DNA better, so the J call may be wrong. The V gene's germline CDR1 is DFQATT and CDR2 SNEGSKA (reference sequence). The CDR3 spans 15 residues. The chain's CDR3 is CSAREIRDGGYEQYF. In DNA form, the CDR3 reads TGCAGTGCTAGAGAGATCCGGGACGGAGGGTACGAGCAGTACTTC.